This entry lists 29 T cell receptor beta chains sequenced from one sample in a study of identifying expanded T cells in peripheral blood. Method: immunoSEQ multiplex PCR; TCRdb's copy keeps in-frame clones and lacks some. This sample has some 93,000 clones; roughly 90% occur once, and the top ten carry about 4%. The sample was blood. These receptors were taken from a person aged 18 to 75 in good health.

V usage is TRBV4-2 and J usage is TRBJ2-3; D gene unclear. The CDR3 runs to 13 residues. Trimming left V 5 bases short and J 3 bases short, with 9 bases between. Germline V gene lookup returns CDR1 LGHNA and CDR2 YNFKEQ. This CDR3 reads CASSFDGTDTQYF. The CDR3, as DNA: TGTGCCAGCAGCTTTGACGGTACAGATACGCAGTATTTT.

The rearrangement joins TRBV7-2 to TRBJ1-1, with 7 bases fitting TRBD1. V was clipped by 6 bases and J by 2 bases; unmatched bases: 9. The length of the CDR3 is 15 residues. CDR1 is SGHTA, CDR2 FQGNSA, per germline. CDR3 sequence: CASSWDSAGNTEAFF. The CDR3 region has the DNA TGTGCCAGCAGTTGGGACAGTGCTGGAAACACTGAAGCTTTCTTT.

The DNA for the CDR3 is TGTGCCAGCAGCTTGCTGGGGGGCGCGAAGTATGGCTACACCTTC. Translating it yields CASSLLGGAKYGYTF. This chain connects TRBV7-3 to TRBJ1-2, with D perhaps matching TRBD1 (6 bases). The germline V gene has CDR1 SGHTA and CDR2 FQGTGA. The V end lost 3 bases, the J end lost 5 bases, and 16 bases lay between the germline ends. The CDR3 loop spans 15 amino acids.

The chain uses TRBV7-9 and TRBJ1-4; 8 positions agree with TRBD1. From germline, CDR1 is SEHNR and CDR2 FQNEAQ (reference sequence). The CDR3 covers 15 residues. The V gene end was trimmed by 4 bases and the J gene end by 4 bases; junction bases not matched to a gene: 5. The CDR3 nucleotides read TGTGCCAGCAGCTCAATGACAGGGGTTAATGAAAAACTGTTTTTT. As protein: CASSSMTGVNEKLFF.

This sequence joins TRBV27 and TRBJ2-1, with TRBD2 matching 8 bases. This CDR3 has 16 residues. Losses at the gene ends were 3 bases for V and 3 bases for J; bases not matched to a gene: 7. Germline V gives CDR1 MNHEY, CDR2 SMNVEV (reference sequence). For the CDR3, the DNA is TGTGCCAGCAGTTTGGGGATCAGCGGGAGCTACAATGAGCAGTTCTTC. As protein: CASSLGISGSYNEQFF.

DNA for the CDR3: TGTGCCAGCAGCTTGGGACAGGGCTGGGCCCAGTACTTC. Its translation is CASSLGQGWAQYF. The V call is TRBV13, the J call TRBJ2-5, with 9 positions matching TRBD1. The CDR3 has 13 residues. CDR1 is PRHDT, CDR2 FYEKMQ, per germline (reference sequence). V dropped 3 bases and J dropped 9; count of bases not matched to a gene: 5.

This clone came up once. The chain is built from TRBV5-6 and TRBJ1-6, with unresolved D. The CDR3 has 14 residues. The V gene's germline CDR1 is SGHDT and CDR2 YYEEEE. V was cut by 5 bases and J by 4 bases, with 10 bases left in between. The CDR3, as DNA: TGTGCCAGCAGTTGGGCCAAATATAATTCACCCCTCCACTTT. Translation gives CASSWAKYNSPLHF.

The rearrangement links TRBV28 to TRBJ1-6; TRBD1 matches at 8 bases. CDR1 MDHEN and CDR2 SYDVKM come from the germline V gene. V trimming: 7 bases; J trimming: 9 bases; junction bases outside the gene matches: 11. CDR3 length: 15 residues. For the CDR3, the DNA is TGTGCCAGCACCTCATCAGGGGGCTTGAGTTCACCCCTCCACTTT. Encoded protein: CASTSSGGLSSPLHF.

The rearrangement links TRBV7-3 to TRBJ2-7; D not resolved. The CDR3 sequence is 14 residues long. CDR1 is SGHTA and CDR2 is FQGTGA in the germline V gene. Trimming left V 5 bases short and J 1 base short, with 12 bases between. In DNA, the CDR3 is TGTGCCAGCAGCGATCTGACAAGATCCTACGAGCAGTACTTC. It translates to CASSDLTRSYEQYF.

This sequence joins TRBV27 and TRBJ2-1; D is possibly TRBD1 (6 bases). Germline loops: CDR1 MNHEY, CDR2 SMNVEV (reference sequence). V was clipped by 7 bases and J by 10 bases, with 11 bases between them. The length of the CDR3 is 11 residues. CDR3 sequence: CASTYRGEQFF. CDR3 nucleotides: TGTGCCAGCACCTATAGGGGGGAGCAGTTCTTC.

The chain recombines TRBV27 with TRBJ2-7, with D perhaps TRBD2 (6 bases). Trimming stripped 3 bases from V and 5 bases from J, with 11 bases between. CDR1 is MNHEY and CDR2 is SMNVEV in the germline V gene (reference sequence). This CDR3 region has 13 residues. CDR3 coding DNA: TGTGCCAGCAGTTTTCGGTGGGAGGACGAGCAGTACTTC. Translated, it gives CASSFRWEDEQYF.

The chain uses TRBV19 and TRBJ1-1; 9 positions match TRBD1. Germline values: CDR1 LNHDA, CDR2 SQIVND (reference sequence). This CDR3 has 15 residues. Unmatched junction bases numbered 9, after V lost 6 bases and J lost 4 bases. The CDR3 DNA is TGTGCCAGTAGCTACGGGACAGGGCGGAGCACTGAAGCTTTCTTT. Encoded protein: CASSYGTGRSTEAFF.

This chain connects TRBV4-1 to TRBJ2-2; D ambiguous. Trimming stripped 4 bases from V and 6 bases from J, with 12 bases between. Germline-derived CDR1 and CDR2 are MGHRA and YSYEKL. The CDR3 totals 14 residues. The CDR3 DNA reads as TGCGCCAGCAGCCCCTCAGGCGGCTCCGGGGAGCTGTTTTTT. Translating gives CASSPSGGSGELFF.

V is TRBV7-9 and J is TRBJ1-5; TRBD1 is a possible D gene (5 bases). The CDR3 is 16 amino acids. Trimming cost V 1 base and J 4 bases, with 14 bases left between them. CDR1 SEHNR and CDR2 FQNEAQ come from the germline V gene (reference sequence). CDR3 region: CASSLGAQGGNQPQHF. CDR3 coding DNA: TGTGCCAGCAGCTTAGGGGCCCAGGGAGGGAATCAGCCCCAGCATTTT.

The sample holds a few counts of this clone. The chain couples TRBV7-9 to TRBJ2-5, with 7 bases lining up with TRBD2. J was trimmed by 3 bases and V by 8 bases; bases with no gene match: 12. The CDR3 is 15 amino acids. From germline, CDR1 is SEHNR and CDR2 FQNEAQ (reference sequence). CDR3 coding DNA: TGTGCCAGCGCCCTCACCGCAGCGGGAAAAGAGACCCAGTACTTC. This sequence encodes CASALTAAGKETQYF.

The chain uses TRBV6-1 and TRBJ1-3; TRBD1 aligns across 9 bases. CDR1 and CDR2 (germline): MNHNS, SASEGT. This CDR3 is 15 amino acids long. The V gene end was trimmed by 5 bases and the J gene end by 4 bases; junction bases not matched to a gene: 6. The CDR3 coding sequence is TGTGCCAGCAGTCTAAGACAGGGGGAAGGAAACACCATATATTTT. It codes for CASSLRQGEGNTIYF.

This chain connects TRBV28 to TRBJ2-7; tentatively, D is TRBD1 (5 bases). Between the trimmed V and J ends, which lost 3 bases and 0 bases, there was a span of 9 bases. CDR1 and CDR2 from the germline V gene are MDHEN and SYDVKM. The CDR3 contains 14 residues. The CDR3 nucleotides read TGTGCCAGCAGTTTTTTCACAGGCTCCTACGAGCAGTACTTC. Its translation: CASSFFTGSYEQYF.

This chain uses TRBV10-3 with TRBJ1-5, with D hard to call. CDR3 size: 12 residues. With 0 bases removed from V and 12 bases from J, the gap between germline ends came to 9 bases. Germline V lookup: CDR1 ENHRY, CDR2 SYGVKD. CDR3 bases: TGTGCCATCAGTGAGTCCCGCGGATTCCAGCATTTT. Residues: CAISESRGFQHF.

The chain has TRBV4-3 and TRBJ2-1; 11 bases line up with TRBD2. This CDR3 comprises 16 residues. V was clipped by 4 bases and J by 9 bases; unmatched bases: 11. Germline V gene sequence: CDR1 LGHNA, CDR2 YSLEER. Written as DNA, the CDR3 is TGCGCCAGCAGCCGAGGGACTAGCGGAGACGGTGGTGAGCAGTTCTTC. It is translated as CASSRGTSGDGGEQFF.

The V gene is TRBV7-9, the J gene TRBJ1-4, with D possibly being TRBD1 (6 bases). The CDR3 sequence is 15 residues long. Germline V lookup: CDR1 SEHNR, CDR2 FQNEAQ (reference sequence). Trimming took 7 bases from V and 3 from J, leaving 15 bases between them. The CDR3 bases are TGTGCCAGCACCACTACCACAGGGTCTAATGAAAAACTGTTTTTT. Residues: CASTTTTGSNEKLFF.

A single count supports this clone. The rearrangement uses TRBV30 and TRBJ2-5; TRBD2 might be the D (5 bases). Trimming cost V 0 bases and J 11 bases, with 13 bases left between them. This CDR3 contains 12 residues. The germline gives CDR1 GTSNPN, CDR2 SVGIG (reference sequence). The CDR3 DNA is TGTGCCTGGAGTGTACTTGCCGGGGAGCAGTACTTC. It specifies CAWSVLAGEQYF.

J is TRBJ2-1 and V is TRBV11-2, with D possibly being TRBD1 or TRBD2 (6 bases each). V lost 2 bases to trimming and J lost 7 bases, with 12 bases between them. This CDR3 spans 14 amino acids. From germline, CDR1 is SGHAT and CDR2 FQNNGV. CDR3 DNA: TGTGCCAGCAGCTTAACTCAGGGGAGGAATGAGCAGTTCTTC. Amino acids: CASSLTQGRNEQFF. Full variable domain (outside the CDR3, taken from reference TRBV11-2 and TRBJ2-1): EAGVAQSPRYKIIEKRQSVAFWCNPISGHATLYWYQQILGQGPKLLIQFQNNGVVDDSQLPKDRFSAERLKGVDSTLKIQPAKLEDSAVYLCASSLTQGRNEQFFGPGTRLTVL.

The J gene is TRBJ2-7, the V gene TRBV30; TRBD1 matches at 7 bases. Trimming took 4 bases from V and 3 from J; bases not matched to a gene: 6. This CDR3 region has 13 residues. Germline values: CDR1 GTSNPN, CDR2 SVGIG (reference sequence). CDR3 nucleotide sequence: TGTGCCTGGAATAGAGGGGGCCTCTACGAGCAGTACTTC. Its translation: CAWNRGGLYEQYF. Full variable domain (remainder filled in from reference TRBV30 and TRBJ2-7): SQTIHQWPATLVQPVGSPLSLECTVEGTSNPNLYWYRQAAGRGLQLLFYSVGIGQISSEVPQNLSASRPQDRQFILSSKKLLLSDSGFYLCAWNRGGLYEQYFGPGTRLTVT.

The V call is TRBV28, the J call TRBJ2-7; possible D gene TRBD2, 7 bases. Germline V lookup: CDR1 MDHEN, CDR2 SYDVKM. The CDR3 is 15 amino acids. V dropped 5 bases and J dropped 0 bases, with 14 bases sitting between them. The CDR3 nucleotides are TGTGCCAGCAGTGAAGGGGGGGACGGCTCCTACGAGCAGTACTTC. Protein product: CASSEGGDGSYEQYF.

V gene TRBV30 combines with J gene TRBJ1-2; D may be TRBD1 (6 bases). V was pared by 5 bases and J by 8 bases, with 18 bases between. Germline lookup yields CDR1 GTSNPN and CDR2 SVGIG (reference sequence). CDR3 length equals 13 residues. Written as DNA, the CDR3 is TGTGCCTGGCAACCTAATACAGGGCGAGGCTACACCTTC. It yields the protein CAWQPNTGRGYTF.

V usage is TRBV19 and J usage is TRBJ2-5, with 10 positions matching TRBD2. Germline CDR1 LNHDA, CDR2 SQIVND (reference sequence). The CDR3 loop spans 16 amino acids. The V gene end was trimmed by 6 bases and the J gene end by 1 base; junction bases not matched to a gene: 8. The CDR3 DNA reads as TGTGCCAGTAGCCCCAGCGGGAGGGGGGGCCAAGAGACCCAGTACTTC. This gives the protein CASSPSGRGGQETQYF.

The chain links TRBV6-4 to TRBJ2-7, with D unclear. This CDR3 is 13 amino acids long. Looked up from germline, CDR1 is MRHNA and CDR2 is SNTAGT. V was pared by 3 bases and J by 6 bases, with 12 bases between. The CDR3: CASSEEPFSEQYF. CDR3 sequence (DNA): TGTGCCAGCAGTGAGGAACCTTTTTCCGAGCAGTACTTC.

This CDR3 reads CAWSGGQEKTQYF. The CDR3, as DNA: TGTGCCTGGAGTGGGGGACAGGAAAAGACCCAGTACTTC. The chain uses TRBV30 and TRBJ2-5, with 8 bases fitting TRBD1. The CDR3 is 13 amino acids. The trim removed 1 base at V and 6 bases at J, leaving 4 bases unmatched. CDR1 is GTSNPN, CDR2 SVGIG, per germline (reference sequence).

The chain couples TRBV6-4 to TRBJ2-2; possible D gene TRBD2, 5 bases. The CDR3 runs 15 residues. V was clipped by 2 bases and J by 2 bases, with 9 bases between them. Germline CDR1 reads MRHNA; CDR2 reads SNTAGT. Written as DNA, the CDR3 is TGTGCCAGCAGTGACGAGGGTACCAACACCGGGGAGCTGTTTTTT. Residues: CASSDEGTNTGELFF.